The 22 T cell receptor beta chains below come from one sample, sequenced in a study of blood T cell repertoires in COVID-19. Produced via immunoSEQ multiplex PCR; TCRdb's table is partial and in-frame only. The data hold around 250,000 clones, with about 91% observed a single time. The sequenced material came from PBMCs or T cells enriched from blood (not recorded which). Receptors were obtained from a woman aged 40 to 50 with acute COVID-19.

The chain combines TRBV11-2 with TRBJ1-2, with 7 bases matching TRBD1. Germline values: CDR1 SGHAT, CDR2 FQNNGV. The CDR3 sequence is 15 residues long. Losses at the gene ends were 5 bases for V and 3 bases for J; bases not matched to a gene: 9. CDR3 nucleotides: TGTGCCAGCAGCCCTGGTGACAGGGAAGACTATGGCTACACCTTC. It is translated as CASSPGDREDYGYTF.

The gene calls are TRBV5-1 and TRBJ2-1; 14 nucleotides agree with TRBD2. The germline gives CDR1 SGHRS, CDR2 YFSETQ. The CDR3 consists of 19 residues. J was trimmed by 3 bases and V by 4 bases; bases with no gene match: 12. The CDR3 DNA reads TGCGCCAGCAGCATGCCGGGACTAGCGGGAGTGAGTGACTACAATGAGCAGTTCTTC. It specifies CASSMPGLAGVSDYNEQFF. Together with reference TRBV5-1 and TRBJ2-1, the CDR3 gives the full variable domain: KAGVTQTPRYLIKTRGQQVTLSCSPISGHRSVSWYQQTPGQGLQFLFEYFSETQRNKGNFPGRFSGRQFSNSRSEMNVSTLELGDSALYLCASSMPGLAGVSDYNEQFFGPGTRLTVL.

This clone has more than one count but fewer than ten. This sequence joins TRBV7-9 and TRBJ2-3, with 7 bases fitting TRBD1. The CDR3 length is 12 residues. V lost 5 bases, J lost 9 bases, and 5 bases stayed unmatched. The germline V gene has CDR1 SEHNR and CDR2 FQNEAQ (reference sequence). The CDR3 here is CASSITGETQYF. The CDR3 DNA sequence: TGTGCCAGCAGCATAACAGGGGAGACGCAGTATTTT.

This chain links TRBV7-2 with TRBJ2-3; 12 bases match TRBD2. The CDR3 is 15 residues long. J was trimmed by 4 bases and V by 6 bases; bases with no gene match: 5. The germline V gene has CDR1 SGHTA and CDR2 FQGNSA. The CDR3 sequence is CASSPTSGRPDTQYF. CDR3 bases: TGTGCCAGCAGTCCGACTAGCGGGAGACCAGATACGCAGTATTTT. The whole variable domain, filled in from reference TRBV7-2 and TRBJ2-3, reads GAGVSQSPSNKVTEKGKDVELRCDPISGHTALYWYRQSLGQGLEFLIYFQGNSAPDKSGLPSDRFSAERTGGSVSTLTIQRTQQEDSAVYLCASSPTSGRPDTQYFGPGTRLTVL.

This chain links TRBV2 with TRBJ2-1; 9 bases fit TRBD1. The junction had 8 bases not matched to a gene; V was cut back by 6 bases and J by 5 bases. The CDR3 covers 15 residues. Germline V gives CDR1 SNHLY, CDR2 FYNNEI. The CDR3 nucleotides read TGTGCCAGCAGCGTCACGGGACAGGGAAACAATGAGCAGTTCTTC. Protein sequence: CASSVTGQGNNEQFF. The complete variable domain, with remaining parts taken from reference TRBV2 and TRBJ2-1, reads EPEVTQTPSHQVTQMGQEVILRCVPISNHLYFYWYRQILGQKVEFLVSFYNNEISEKSEIFDDQFSVERPDGSNFTLKIRSTKLEDSAMYFCASSVTGQGNNEQFFGPGTRLTVL.

The chain has TRBV3-1 (or the pseudogene TRBV3-2) and TRBJ1-6; 8 nucleotides agree with TRBD1. V trimming: 4 bases; J trimming: 8 bases; junction bases outside the gene matches: 7. Germline CDR1 LGHDT, CDR2 YNNKEL (reference sequence). This CDR3 comprises 15 residues. This chain's CDR3 is CASSLTDRVYSPLHF. For the CDR3, the DNA is TGTGCCAGCAGCCTTACGGACAGGGTCTATTCACCCCTCCACTTT.

The chain joins TRBV29-1 to TRBJ2-3; TRBD2 agrees at 7 bases. The CDR3 has 10 amino acids. Germline assignment: CDR1 SQVTM and CDR2 ANQGSEA. CDR3 residues: CLADTDTQYF. The CDR3 DNA follows: TGCCTAGCGGACACAGATACGCAGTATTTT.

The chain recombines TRBV28 with TRBJ2-1; TRBD1 might be the D (6 bases). V was trimmed by 6 bases and J by 4 bases, leaving 10 bases between them. The CDR3 has 13 residues. Germline V gives CDR1 MDHEN, CDR2 SYDVKM. CDR3 loop: CASSPGQYNEQFF. CDR3 bases: TGTGCCAGCAGCCCCGGACAGTACAATGAGCAGTTCTTC.

The gene calls are TRBV30 and TRBJ2-1; perhaps TRBD2 as D (5 bases). Per the germline V gene, CDR1 is GTSNPN and CDR2 is SVGIG (reference sequence). Deletions cut 2 bases from V and 5 bases from J, with 10 bases between. CDR3 length: 13 residues. The CDR3: CAWSTDSNNEQFF. The CDR3 bases are TGTGCCTGGAGTACGGACTCAAACAATGAGCAGTTCTTC.

J is TRBJ1-2 and V is TRBV7-2; unclear D gene. This CDR3 contains 11 residues. Germline V CDR1 and CDR2: SGHTA, FQGNSA. Trimming removed 8 bases from V and 1 base from J, with 5 bases in between. As DNA, the CDR3 is TGTGCCAGCGGAGTTAACTATGGCTACACCTTC. Its protein product is CASGVNYGYTF.

This chain uses TRBV6-1 with TRBJ2-7, with a tentative D call TRBD2 (6 bases). The germline gives CDR1 MNHNS, CDR2 SASEGT. This CDR3 has 14 amino acids. Trimming removed 3 bases from V and 5 bases from J, with 14 bases in between. CDR3 protein: CASSDPTSIHEQYF. The CDR3 DNA reads TGTGCCAGCAGTGACCCGACTAGTATCCACGAGCAGTACTTC.

Written as DNA, the CDR3 is TGCAGCGTTGTGGTTCGACACACCTTCAACACCGGGGAGCTGTTTTTT. Residues: CSVVVRHTFNTGELFF. This rearrangement joins TRBV29-1 to TRBJ2-2; D is ambiguous. The ends were cut back, 4 bases at V and 2 bases at J, with 17 bases in the middle. The CDR3 totals 16 residues. The germline V gene has CDR1 SQVTM and CDR2 ANQGSEA.

The V and J genes are TRBV30 and TRBJ2-3; perhaps TRBD1 as D (5 bases). CDR1 is GTSNPN and CDR2 is SVGIG in the germline V gene (reference sequence). Trimming stripped 0 bases from V and 2 bases from J, with 9 bases between. CDR3 length: 14 amino acids. Here the CDR3 DNA reads TGTGCCTGGAGTGTAGGGGTGAACACAGATACGCAGTATTTT. The encoded protein is CAWSVGVNTDTQYF.

This sequence joins TRBV2 and TRBJ2-7; 7 nucleotides line up with TRBD1. V shed 8 bases and J 0 bases; nucleotides not matched to a gene: 7. This CDR3 region has 14 residues. Germline CDR1 and CDR2: SNHLY and FYNNEI. The CDR3 reads CASRGTASSYEQYF. The CDR3 nucleotides are TGTGCCAGCCGTGGGACAGCGAGCTCCTACGAGCAGTACTTC.

This clone showed up just once. The rearrangement uses TRBV11-2 and TRBJ2-3; 7 bases line up with TRBD2. The CDR3 covers 10 residues. The V gene end was trimmed by 11 bases and the J gene end by 11 bases; junction bases not matched to a gene: 7. Germline-derived CDR1 and CDR2 are SGHAT and FQNNGV. Here the CDR3 reads CAARRGVQYF. CDR3 coding DNA: TGTGCCGCGCGCCGGGGGGTGCAGTATTTT.

The chain links TRBV19 to TRBJ1-1, with unresolved D. The germline V gene encodes CDR1 LNHDA and CDR2 SQIVND (reference sequence). CDR3 length: 16 residues. Trimming shortened V by 0 bases and J by 3 bases, and 14 bases separated the two germline ends. DNA for the CDR3: TGTGCCAGTAGTATAGACAGTCGGAACGGGGACACTGAAGCTTTCTTT. Encoded protein: CASSIDSRNGDTEAFF. Together with reference TRBV19 and TRBJ1-1, the CDR3 gives the full variable domain: DGGITQSPKYLFRKEGQNVTLSCEQNLNHDAMYWYRQDPGQGLRLIYYSQIVNDFQKGDIAEGYSVSREKKESFPLTVTSAQKNPTAFYLCASSIDSRNGDTEAFFGQGTRLTVV.

J is TRBJ1-1 and V is TRBV27, with D perhaps matching TRBD1 (5 bases). The germline V gene encodes CDR1 MNHEY and CDR2 SMNVEV (reference sequence). This CDR3 has 13 residues. Trimming removed 3 bases at V and 6 bases at J, with 11 bases between. CDR3 in amino acids: CASSFAGFAEAFF. The CDR3 nucleotides read TGTGCCAGCAGTTTTGCAGGGTTTGCTGAAGCTTTCTTT.

The gene calls are TRBV7-6 and TRBJ2-7; 8 nucleotides line up with TRBD1. The junction had 3 bases not matched to a gene; V was cut back by 1 base and J by 1 base. Germline values: CDR1 SGHVS, CDR2 FNYEAQ. This CDR3 spans 15 amino acids. CDR3 amino acids: CASSLGTGRSYEQYF. In DNA form, the CDR3 reads TGTGCCAGCAGCTTAGGGACAGGGAGGTCCTACGAGCAGTACTTC.

The genes are TRBV9 and TRBJ2-1; 9 nucleotides line up with TRBD2. The CDR3 loop spans 16 amino acids. J lost 6 bases, V lost 0 bases, and 7 bases had no gene match. The germline CDR1 and CDR2 sequences are SGDLS and YYNGEE. CDR3 coding DNA: TGTGCCAGCAGCGTAGCCGCGGGAGGGGTAGGCAATGAGCAGTTCTTC. Translated, it gives CASSVAAGGVGNEQFF. The entire variable domain, with the rest obtained from reference TRBV9 and TRBJ2-1, is as follows: DSGVTQTPKHLITATGQRVTLRCSPRSGDLSVYWYQQSLDQGLQFLIQYYNGEERAKGNILERFSAQQFPDLHSELNLSSLELGDSALYFCASSVAAGGVGNEQFFGPGTRLTVL.

The chain uses TRBV27 and TRBJ2-1, with 9 positions matching TRBD2. CDR3 length: 16 residues. Germline V gene lookup returns CDR1 MNHEY and CDR2 SMNVEV (reference sequence). V was clipped by 2 bases and J by 9 bases; unmatched bases: 11. CDR3 nucleotides: TGTGCCAGCAGTTTAAGGTGGGCGGGAGGGCCTGGTGAGCAGTTCTTC. Residues: CASSLRWAGGPGEQFF.

The chain links TRBV27 to TRBJ2-3; 10 positions agree with TRBD2. CDR3 size: 16 residues. V lost 5 bases to trimming and J lost 4 bases; unmatched junction nucleotides: 9. Germline values: CDR1 MNHEY, CDR2 SMNVEV (reference sequence). CDR3 bases: TGTGCCAGCAGTATCGGCACTAGCGGGACTGCAGATACGCAGTATTTT. Protein: CASSIGTSGTADTQYF.

V gene TRBV11-2 combines with J gene TRBJ2-1; maybe TRBD2 (5 bases). Deletions cut 6 bases from V and 5 bases from J, with 17 bases between. The CDR3 has 15 residues. The germline CDR1 and CDR2 sequences are SGHAT and FQNNGV. The CDR3 nucleotides are TGTGCCAGCAGTCGCTCCAGGACTGGGGACAATGAGCAGTTCTTC. Encoded protein: CASSRSRTGDNEQFF.